These 9 T cell receptor beta chains were all obtained from the same sample, sequenced in a study of blood T cell repertoires in COVID-19. Produced via immunoSEQ multiplex PCR; TCRdb's table is partial and in-frame only. The table includes over 200,000 clones, about four fifths detected once. Sample: PBMCs or T cells enriched from blood (not recorded which). Receptor source: a man in his 60s who had recovered from COVID-19.

This chain uses TRBV19 with TRBJ1-6; tentative D call: TRBD1 (5 bases). Germline CDR1 is LNHDA and CDR2 is SQIVND (reference sequence). V dropped 1 base and J dropped 8 bases, with 6 bases sitting between them. The CDR3 runs 13 residues. CDR3 coding DNA: TGTGCCAGTAGTATAGTAGGGGATTCACCCCTCCACTTT. Its protein is CASSIVGDSPLHF.

This clone was detected only a few times. This chain joins TRBV10-3 and TRBJ1-2; TRBD1 aligns across 7 bases. CDR1 is ENHRY and CDR2 is SYGVKD in the germline V gene. J was trimmed by 4 bases and V by 9 bases; bases with no gene match: 11. The CDR3 length is 14 residues. CDR3 residues: CAIRNPWDSYGYTF. The CDR3 DNA follows: TGTGCCATACGGAATCCTTGGGACAGCTATGGCTACACCTTC.

This chain joins TRBV9 and TRBJ2-7; D perhaps matches TRBD1 (5 bases). The CDR3 sequence is 12 residues long. V was pared by 3 bases and J by 3 bases, with 7 bases between. CDR1 is SGDLS, CDR2 YYNGEE, per germline. In DNA form, the CDR3 reads TGTGCCAGCAGCGGAGACAGCTACGAGCAGTACTTC. This codes for CASSGDSYEQYF. The complete variable domain, with remaining parts taken from reference TRBV9 and TRBJ2-7, reads DSGVTQTPKHLITATGQRVTLRCSPRSGDLSVYWYQQSLDQGLQFLIQYYNGEERAKGNILERFSAQQFPDLHSELNLSSLELGDSALYFCASSGDSYEQYFGPGTRLTVT.

This clone was recorded once. This chain joins TRBV5-1 and TRBJ2-3; 9 bases are a match to TRBD2. The V gene's germline CDR1 is SGHRS and CDR2 YFSETQ. The CDR3 extends over 17 amino acids. J gave up 6 bases and V 1 base, and 12 bases lay outside the gene matches. CDR3 in DNA: TGCGCCAGCAGCTTGAGGGGACTTAGCGGGGGCCCCGATACGCAGTATTTT. Its protein is CASSLRGLSGGPDTQYF.

This clone was seen repeatedly, ten times or more. J is TRBJ1-2 and V is TRBV11-3, with TRBD1 matching 8 bases. The CDR3 runs 14 residues. With 4 bases clipped from V and 5 bases from J, the junction kept 6 bases outside the gene matches. Germline lookup yields CDR1 SGHNT and CDR2 YENEEA. The CDR3 spells CASSWDRLGYGYTF. The CDR3 bases are TGTGCCAGCAGCTGGGACAGGCTTGGGTATGGCTACACCTTC.

The rearrangement links TRBV13 to TRBJ1-3, with D uncertain. Per the germline V gene, CDR1 is PRHDT and CDR2 is FYEKMQ (reference sequence). The ends were cut back, 1 base at V and 0 bases at J, with 7 bases in the middle. The CDR3 sequence is 15 residues long. The CDR3 bases are TGTGCCAGCAGCTTAGAGCCCGACTCTGGAAACACCATATATTTT. Translated, it gives CASSLEPDSGNTIYF.

This clone was counted once. The rearrangement joins TRBV7-2 to TRBJ2-1; 9 bases agree with TRBD1. The CDR3 runs to 15 residues. V lost 5 bases to trimming and J lost 1 base; unmatched junction nucleotides: 3. In germline, CDR1 is SGHTA, CDR2 FQGNSA. The chain's CDR3 is CASSPTGGSYNEQFF. The CDR3 nucleotides are TGTGCCAGCAGCCCGACAGGGGGGTCCTACAATGAGCAGTTCTTC.

V is TRBV18 and J is TRBJ2-5, with TRBD1 matching over 8 bases. V was clipped by 2 bases and J by 7 bases; unmatched bases: 3. The CDR3 extends over 13 amino acids. Germline CDR1 reads KGHSH; CDR2 reads LQKENI. The CDR3: CASSPRGQATQYF. CDR3 in DNA: TGTGCCAGCTCACCAAGGGGACAGGCGACCCAGTACTTC.

The chain employs TRBV11-2 and TRBJ2-3, with 10 bases identical to TRBD2. The CDR3 spans 15 residues. Germline CDR1 and CDR2: SGHAT and FQNNGV. Germline trimming cut 5 bases from V and 1 base from J; bases unmatched to any gene: 3. Here the CDR3 reads CASSTSGAGTDTQYF. CDR3 nucleotide sequence: TGTGCCAGCAGCACTAGCGGGGCGGGCACAGATACGCAGTATTTT.